This T cell receptor beta chain was sequenced during a study of CD8 T cells in Susac syndrome. As for the study in general: The sequenced Susac syndrome patients comprised 5 or 6 with active disease and eight in remission. At the time of blood draw, patients with Susac syndrome were therapy-naive, receiving corticosteroids, or receiving intravenous immunoglobulin alone. Overall study findings and caveats: Peak Susac CD8+ clonal expansion was seen in TEMRA cells and active patients.

As regards this clonotype: The antigen is unknown.

With random hexamers, reverse transcription was performed on about 0.45 to 1 ug of RNA. The TCR beta CDR3 was amplified by immunoSEQ multiplex PCR across 54 Vbeta, 13 Jbeta. TCRdb ran MiXCR on the immunoSEQ multiplex PCR reads and lists one entry per CDR3 protein. The sample has about 120,000 distinct CDR3 sequences, about 94% seen once. The CDR3 is 15 residues long. Germline values: CDR1 LGHDT, CDR2 YNNKEL (reference sequence). Trimming left V 0 bases short and J 11 bases short, with 14 bases between. This chain connects TRBV3-1 to TRBJ1-6; unclear D gene. The sequence was collected from a human donor with Susac syndrome. Sequenced material: CD8+ T cells from PBMCs. The CDR3 sequence: CASSQDGAGWTPLHF. Written as DNA, the CDR3 is TGTGCCAGCAGCCAAGATGGTGCAGGCTGGACACCCCTCCACTTT.